A selection of T cell receptor beta chains follows, all from one sample in a study of regulatory T cells in long-lasting Graves disease. Using its own MiXCR run on the multiplex PCR reads, TCRdb lists one record per CDR3 protein. The sample includes 350,000 to 450,000 distinct CDR3 sequences, roughly 20% of them seen just once. Sample: peripheral blood mononuclear cells (PBMCs), taken when the disease was refractory, from a patient treated with antithyroid drugs. These receptor sequences come from a female donor with Graves disease. The CDR3 runs from the conserved cysteine through the conserved F or W. The D gene is left open where the match is weak. Clone sizes are given selectively: once, few, many, or a class where the clone is expanded.

CDR3aa	CDR3nt	d_gene	len	abundance	j_gene	v_gene
CASSLGAGTEAFF	TGTGCCAGCAGCTTAGGAGCCGGGACTGAAGCTTTCTTT	.	13	many	TRBJ1-1	TRBV11-3
CASSYTSAGGELFF	TGTGCCAGCAGCTACACTAGCGCGGGCGGGGAGCTGTTTTTT	TRBD2	14	many	TRBJ2-2	TRBV7-3
CASSLSVYNEQFF	TGTGCCAGCAGTCTATCTGTATACAATGAGCAGTTCTTC	.	13	.	TRBJ2-1	TRBV28
CASSDSGTYEQYF	TGTGCCAGCAGTGACAGCGGCACCTACGAGCAGTACTTC	.	13	few	TRBJ2-7	TRBV5-1
CASSLHQAALEGEKLFF	TGTGCCAGCAGCCTTCACCAAGCGGCCCTCGAAGGGGAAAAACTGTTTTTT	.	17	.	TRBJ1-4	TRBV9
CASSDKALNTEAFF	TGTGCCAGCAGTGATAAGGCGTTGAACACTGAAGCTTTCTTT	.	14	many	TRBJ1-1	TRBV6-1
CASKTNTGELFF	TGTGCCAGCAAAACGAACACCGGGGAGCTGTTTTTT	.	12	few	TRBJ2-2	TRBV19
CSALTSYEQYF	TGCAGTGCGTTGACTAGTTACGAGCAGTACTTC	.	11	few	TRBJ2-7	TRBV20-1
CASSLTLAGAGELFF	TGTGCCAGCAGCTTAACCCTAGCGGGAGCCGGGGAGCTGTTTTTT	TRBD2	15	few	TRBJ2-2	TRBV11-3
CASSEILGLNQPQHF	TGTGCCAGCAGTGAAATTCTGGGGCTCAATCAGCCCCAGCATTTT	.	15	.	TRBJ1-5	TRBV6-1
CSAGPGSGSSYEQYF	TGCAGTGCTGGCCCGGGTAGCGGGAGCTCCTACGAGCAGTACTTC	TRBD2	15	many	TRBJ2-7	TRBV20-1
CASSFEHLAGQHF	TGTGCCAGCAGTTTTGAACATCTTGCAGGTCAGCATTTT	.	13	few	TRBJ1-5	TRBV6-5
CASRSSYNEQFF	TGTGCCAGCCGGAGCTCCTACAATGAGCAGTTCTTC	.	12	.	TRBJ2-1	TRBV6-1
CASRQGFGEKLFF	TGTGCCAGCCGCCAGGGATTCGGCGAAAAACTGTTTTTT	.	13	once	TRBJ1-4	TRBV2